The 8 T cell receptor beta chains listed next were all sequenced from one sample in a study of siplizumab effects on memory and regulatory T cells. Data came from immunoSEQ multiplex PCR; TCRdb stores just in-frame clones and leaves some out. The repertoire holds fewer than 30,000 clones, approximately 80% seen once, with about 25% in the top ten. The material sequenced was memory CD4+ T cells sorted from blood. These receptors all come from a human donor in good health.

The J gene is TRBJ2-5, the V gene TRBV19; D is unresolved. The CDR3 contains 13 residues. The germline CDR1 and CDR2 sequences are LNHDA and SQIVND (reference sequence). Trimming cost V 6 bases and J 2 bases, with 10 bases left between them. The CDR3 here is CASSRILQETQYF. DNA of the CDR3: TGTGCCAGTAGCCGGATTCTACAAGAGACCCAGTACTTC.

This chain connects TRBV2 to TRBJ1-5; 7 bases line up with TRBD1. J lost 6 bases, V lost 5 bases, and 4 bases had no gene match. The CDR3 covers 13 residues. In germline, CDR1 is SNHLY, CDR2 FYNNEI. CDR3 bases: TGTGCCAGCAGTAGACAGGGCGCTCAGCCCCAGCATTTT. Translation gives CASSRQGAQPQHF.

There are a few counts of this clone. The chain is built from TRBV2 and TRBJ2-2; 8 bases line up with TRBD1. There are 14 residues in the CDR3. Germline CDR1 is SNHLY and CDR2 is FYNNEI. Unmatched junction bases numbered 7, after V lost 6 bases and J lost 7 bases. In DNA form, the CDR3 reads TGTGCCAGCAGGCGGCAGGGGGCCATCGGGGAGCTGTTTTTT. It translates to CASRRQGAIGELFF.

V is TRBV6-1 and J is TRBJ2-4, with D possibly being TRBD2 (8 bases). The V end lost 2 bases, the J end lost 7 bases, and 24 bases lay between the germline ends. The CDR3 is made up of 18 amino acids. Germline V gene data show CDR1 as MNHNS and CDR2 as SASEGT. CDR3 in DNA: TGTGCCAGCAGTGAACTAGCGGGCTCAGTCCAGGGGGGGAACATTCAGTACTTC. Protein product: CASSELAGSVQGGNIQYF.

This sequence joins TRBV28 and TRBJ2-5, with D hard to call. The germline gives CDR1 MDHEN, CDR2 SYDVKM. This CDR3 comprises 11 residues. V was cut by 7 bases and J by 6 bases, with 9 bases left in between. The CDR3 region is CASKTIQTQYF. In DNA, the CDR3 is TGTGCCAGCAAAACGATACAGACCCAGTACTTC.

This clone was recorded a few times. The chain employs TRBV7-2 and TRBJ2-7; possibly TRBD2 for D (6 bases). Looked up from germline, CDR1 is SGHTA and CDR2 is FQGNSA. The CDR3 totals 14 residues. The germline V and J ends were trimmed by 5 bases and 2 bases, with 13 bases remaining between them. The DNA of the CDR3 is TGTGCCAGCAGCCCCCGAGCGGGCCCCTACGAGCAGTACTTC. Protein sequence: CASSPRAGPYEQYF. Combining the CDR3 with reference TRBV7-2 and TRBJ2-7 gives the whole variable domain GAGVSQSPSNKVTEKGKDVELRCDPISGHTALYWYRQSLGQGLEFLIYFQGNSAPDKSGLPSDRFSAERTGGSVSTLTIQRTQQEDSAVYLCASSPRAGPYEQYFGPGTRLTVT.

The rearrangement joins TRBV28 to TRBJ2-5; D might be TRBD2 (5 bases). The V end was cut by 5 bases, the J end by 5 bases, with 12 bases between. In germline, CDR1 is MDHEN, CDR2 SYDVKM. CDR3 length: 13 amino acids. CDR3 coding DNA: TGTGCCAGCAGTCAGCCCCCGGGGGAGACCCAGTACTTC. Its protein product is CASSQPPGETQYF.

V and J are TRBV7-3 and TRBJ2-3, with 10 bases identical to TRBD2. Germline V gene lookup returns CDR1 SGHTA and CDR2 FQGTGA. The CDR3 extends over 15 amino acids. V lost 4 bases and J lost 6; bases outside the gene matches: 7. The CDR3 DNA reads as TGTGCCAGCAGCTCAGACCTAGCGGGAGCTGATACGCAGTATTTT. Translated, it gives CASSSDLAGADTQYF.